The 19 T cell receptor beta chains in this list originate from one sample, sequenced in a study of identical twins. TCRdb used MiXCR to reprocess the 5' RACE reads, holding one entry per CDR3 protein. This sample has some 240,000 distinct CDR3 sequences, with about 11% found just once. Sequencing input: memory T cells sorted from blood. All receptors derive from a man aged 50-60 years in good health.

This clonotype was detected only a few times. This CDR3 reads CASTHSGLAGLHTQYF. CDR3 bases: TGTGCCAGCACCCACTCGGGACTAGCGGGGCTACATACGCAGTATTTT. The chain recombines TRBV7-4 with TRBJ2-3, with 13 bases matching TRBD2. V shed 7 bases and J 7 bases; nucleotides not matched to a gene: 11. This CDR3 spans 16 amino acids. CDR1 SGHVT and CDR2 SQSDAQ come from the germline V gene.

A few counts support this clonotype. This chain uses TRBV4-3 with TRBJ2-7; D ambiguous. The CDR3 is 14 amino acids. V was cut by 0 bases and J by 2 bases, with 8 bases left in between. Germline V gene data show CDR1 as LGHNA and CDR2 as YSLEER. In DNA form, the CDR3 reads TGCGCCAGCAGCCAAGAGGCAGGTCCCTACGAGCAGTACTTC. Translating gives CASSQEAGPYEQYF.

The V call is TRBV25-1, the J call TRBJ1-2; D possibly corresponds to TRBD1 (6 bases). CDR3 length: 13 amino acids. V was cut by 2 bases and J by 8 bases, with 12 bases left in between. Germline V CDR1 and CDR2: MGHDK, SYGVNS. The CDR3 spells CASSERQERGYTF. The CDR3 DNA reads as TGTGCCAGCAGTGAAAGACAGGAGAGGGGCTACACCTTC.

The chain has TRBV7-9 and TRBJ1-1, with 9 bases matching TRBD1. This CDR3 comprises 15 residues. Trimming took 4 bases from V and 4 from J; bases not matched to a gene: 7. Germline lookup yields CDR1 SEHNR and CDR2 FQNEAQ (reference sequence). Here the CDR3 DNA reads TGTGCCAGCAGCTCCCCGGGACAGGGCCGCACTGAAGCTTTCTTT. Its translation: CASSSPGQGRTEAFF.

This clonotype appeared many times. The V and J genes are TRBV12-3 or TRBV12-4 and TRBJ2-5; the D is unclear. The CDR3 has 12 amino acids. V dropped 1 base and J dropped 7 bases, with 7 bases sitting between them. The chain's CDR3 is CASSLGGGTQYF. The CDR3 region has the DNA TGTGCCAGCAGTTTAGGAGGCGGGACCCAGTACTTC.

This clonotype was found a few times. The chain combines TRBV6-5 with TRBJ2-1; 11 nucleotides align to TRBD2. V gave up 4 bases and J gave up 8 bases; unmatched junction bases: 10. Germline V gives CDR1 MNHEY, CDR2 SVGAGI. The CDR3 length is 16 residues. The CDR3 sequence: CASSSTSGGTLHEQFF. In nucleotides, the CDR3 is TGTGCCAGCAGTTCCACTAGCGGGGGAACATTACATGAGCAGTTCTTC.

The J gene is TRBJ2-1, the V gene TRBV5-1; D gene uncertain. The germline V gene has CDR1 SGHRS and CDR2 YFSETQ. V was trimmed by 0 bases and J by 4 bases, leaving 8 bases between them. The CDR3 totals 14 residues. The CDR3 nucleotides read TGCGCCAGCAGCTTGGAGAGGAATTACAATGAGCAGTTCTTC. This gives the protein CASSLERNYNEQFF.

This clonotype was counted only a few times. The chain employs TRBV28 and TRBJ2-1, with a possible D match to TRBD2 (5 bases). From germline, CDR1 is MDHEN and CDR2 SYDVKM. V shed 8 bases and J shed 3 bases, with 17 bases lying between them. The CDR3 runs 15 residues. CDR3: CASSSRESFYNEQFF. The CDR3 nucleotides are TGTGCCAGCTCGAGTAGGGAGAGCTTCTACAATGAGCAGTTCTTC.

This clonotype was detected a few times. The rearrangement joins TRBV28 to TRBJ1-2; the match to TRBD1 covers 9 bases. J lost 4 bases, V lost 6 bases, and 6 bases had no gene match. The germline CDR1 and CDR2 sequences are MDHEN and SYDVKM. The CDR3 is 14 amino acids. The CDR3 sequence: CASSAGQGSYGYTF. CDR3 DNA: TGTGCCAGCAGCGCGGGACAGGGCAGCTATGGCTACACCTTC.

This clonotype was seen a handful of times. The chain couples TRBV27 to TRBJ2-7; perhaps TRBD2 as D (6 bases). With 6 bases removed from V and 3 bases from J, the gap between germline ends came to 18 bases. CDR1 is MNHEY, CDR2 SMNVEV, per germline (reference sequence). This CDR3 is 15 amino acids long. The CDR3 DNA sequence: TGTGCCAGCAGAAAGGAGGGCTCCCCGAACTACGAGCAGTACTTC. The encoded protein is CASRKEGSPNYEQYF.

As to this clonotype: It may be a read error: a sequence one base away is much more abundant. The CDR3 sequence: CASSLRNHAQFF. The CDR3, as DNA: TGTGCCAGCAGTCTACGGAATCATGCGCAGTTCTTC. The chain recombines TRBV28 with TRBJ2-1; no firm D call. Trimming took off 5 bases at V and 12 bases at J, with 14 bases between the two ends. The CDR3 totals 12 residues. The germline V gene has CDR1 MDHEN and CDR2 SYDVKM.

The chain recombines TRBV30 with TRBJ2-5; 7 bases align to TRBD2. Germline CDR1 GTSNPN, CDR2 SVGIG (reference sequence). Trimming removed 4 bases from V and 2 bases from J; junction bases left unmatched: 4. The CDR3 covers 13 residues. The CDR3 here is CAWKVGGQETQYF. DNA of the CDR3: TGTGCCTGGAAAGTGGGGGGGCAAGAGACCCAGTACTTC. Using reference TRBV30 and TRBJ2-5 for the parts outside the CDR3, the full variable domain is SQTIHQWPATLVQPVGSPLSLECTVEGTSNPNLYWYRQAAGRGLQLLFYSVGIGQISSEVPQNLSASRPQDRQFILSSKKLLLSDSGFYLCAWKVGGQETQYFGPGTRLLVL.

In its sample, this clonotype was seen many times. The chain has TRBV4-3 and TRBJ2-2; D unclear. The length of the CDR3 is 15 residues. Germline V gene lookup returns CDR1 LGHNA and CDR2 YSLEER. With 5 bases removed from V and 6 bases from J, the gap between germline ends came to 16 bases. The chain's CDR3 is CASSSHHGPAGELFF. The CDR3 DNA reads as TGCGCCAGCAGCTCCCACCATGGGCCGGCCGGGGAGCTGTTTTTT.

In its sample, this clonotype was seen a few times. V usage is TRBV7-2 and J usage is TRBJ2-6, with 8 bases that match TRBD1. The CDR3 contains 17 residues. In germline, CDR1 is SGHTA, CDR2 FQGNSA. Trimming took 4 bases from V and 0 from J; bases not matched to a gene: 5. DNA of the CDR3: TGTGCCAGCAGCTCCGGGACAGGCCACTCTGGGGCCAACGTCCTGACTTTC. Translated: CASSSGTGHSGANVLTF. The full variable domain, with the rest looked up from reference TRBV7-2 and TRBJ2-6, is GAGVSQSPSNKVTEKGKDVELRCDPISGHTALYWYRQSLGQGLEFLIYFQGNSAPDKSGLPSDRFSAERTGGSVSTLTIQRTQQEDSAVYLCASSSGTGHSGANVLTFGAGSRLTVL.

The sample holds many counts of this clonotype. The rearrangement uses TRBV7-8 and TRBJ2-7; maybe TRBD1 (6 bases). Trimming removed 1 base from V and 0 bases from J, with 13 bases in between. The length of the CDR3 is 16 residues. The germline V gene has CDR1 SGHVS and CDR2 FQNEAQ. The CDR3 nucleotides read TGTGCCAGCAGCTTAGTGGACAGTGGGCGCTCCTACGAGCAGTACTTC. The encoded protein is CASSLVDSGRSYEQYF.

This sequence joins TRBV24-1 and TRBJ2-3; D remains ambiguous. Trimming left V 6 bases short and J 4 bases short, with 10 bases between. This CDR3 is 13 amino acids long. Germline CDR1 is KGHDR and CDR2 is SFDVKD. CDR3 amino acids: CATSLGFSDTQYF. The CDR3 nucleotides are TGTGCCACCAGTCTCGGGTTCTCAGATACGCAGTATTTT.

At least ten counts were recorded for this clonotype. The chain joins TRBV15 to TRBJ2-7; D call uncertain. The length of the CDR3 is 14 residues. The V end lost 5 bases, the J end lost 2 bases, and 13 bases lay between the germline ends. Germline values: CDR1 LNHNV, CDR2 YYDKDF (reference sequence). CDR3 residues: CATSDGSVPYEQYF. CDR3 coding DNA: TGTGCCACCAGCGACGGATCTGTGCCCTACGAGCAGTACTTC.

This clonotype was seen at least ten times. The rearrangement uses TRBV6-2 or TRBV6-3 and TRBJ2-1, with 9 bases that match TRBD2. The V gene's germline CDR1 is MNHEY and CDR2 SVGEGT. The CDR3 covers 17 residues. The J segment lost 0 bases and the V segment lost 6 bases, leaving 9 bases of the junction unmatched. CDR3 DNA sequence: TGTGCCAGCAGCAATACTAGCGGGTTACGCTCCTACAATGAGCAGTTCTTC. It yields the protein CASSNTSGLRSYNEQFF.

The rearrangement joins TRBV4-3 to TRBJ2-3; D possibly uses TRBD1 or TRBD2 (5 bases each). The CDR3 covers 16 residues. The V gene lost 5 bases and the J gene lost 3 bases, with 18 bases spanning the gap. Germline values: CDR1 LGHNA, CDR2 YSLEER. CDR3 amino acids: CASSLPGPTRTDTQYF. The CDR3 nucleotides read TGCGCCAGCAGCTTGCCGGGACCTACAAGAACAGATACGCAGTATTTT.